The rows below give T cell receptor beta chains drawn from one sample of a study of response to subunit inactivated influenza vaccine. TCRdb independently ran MiXCR on the RT-PCR reads; one entry per CDR3 protein. The repertoire holds almost 600,000 distinct CDR3 sequences, with less than 15% as singletons. This sample comprised PBMCs from blood, obtained approximately 12 days after vaccination. The receptors shown here come from a man in his fifties who received an inactivated influenza vaccine. Each CDR3 is given with its conserved first and last residue. Each record gives: CDR3 DNA, CDR3 protein, D gene, J gene, clone size, V gene. The D gene is left open where the match is weak. A row's size may be missing; if present it is once, few, many or a size class.

TGTGCCAGCAGCAGAACCCAGGGAGAGGGGTACTTC	CASSRTQGEGYF	.	TRBJ2-5	many	TRBV7-9
TGTGCCAGCAGTGCACAGGGGGCGAAAGAGACCCAGTACTTC	CASSAQGAKETQYF	TRBD1	TRBJ2-5	few	TRBV6-1
TGTGCCAGCAGCGACAGGGTTAGTCAGCCCCAGCATTTT	CASSDRVSQPQHF	TRBD1	TRBJ1-5	many	TRBV12-3/TRBV12-4
TGTGCCAGCAGTTACGTGGTAGGTCAGCCCCAGCATTTT	CASSYVVGQPQHF	.	TRBJ1-5	.	TRBV6-6
TGTGCCAGCACCCGTGGCGGGACACTGAACACTGAAGCTTTCTTT	CASTRGGTLNTEAFF	.	TRBJ1-1	.	TRBV12-3/TRBV12-4
TGCAGTGCAAACAGGGGGAGCCAAGAGACCCAGTACTTC	CSANRGSQETQYF	TRBD1	TRBJ2-5	few	TRBV20-1
TGTGCCAGCAGTTTACCTAGCATCTATAATGAGCAGTTCTTC	CASSLPSIYNEQFF	.	TRBJ2-1	many	TRBV12-3/TRBV12-4
TGTGCCAGTTACAGGGGGCGCCGAGAGACCCAGTACTTC	CASYRGRRETQYF	TRBD1	TRBJ2-5	.	TRBV28
TGTGCCAGCAGCACGCGATACCGGGACAGGGAACCCTCGGGTCCACGGGAGCAGTACTTC	CASSTRYRDREPSGPREQYF	.	TRBJ2-7	.	TRBV21-1
TGTGCCATCCGTCTAGCGGGAGGCGAGCAGTACTTC	CAIRLAGGEQYF	TRBD2	TRBJ2-7	.	TRBV10-3
TGCAGTGCCGCAGGCCCCCGGGACCAAGAGACCCAGTACTTC	CSAAGPRDQETQYF	.	TRBJ2-5	.	TRBV20-1
TGTGCCAGCAGCACGGAAGGGGCGGTCAATGAGCAGTTCTTC	CASSTEGAVNEQFF	.	TRBJ2-1	once	TRBV21-1
TGTGCCAGCACCCCACAGGGGGCGTTATCCGAGCAGTACTTC	CASTPQGALSEQYF	TRBD1	TRBJ2-7	few	TRBV7-2
TGTGCCAGCAGCACAGCGATCACCGGGGAGCTGTTTTTT	CASSTAITGELFF	.	TRBJ2-2	few	TRBV5-5
TGCAGTGCTTCCACAGGGTCGGCCAAAAACATTCAGTACTTC	CSASTGSAKNIQYF	.	TRBJ2-4	.	TRBV20-1
TGTGCCAGGGAAGAGCCGGGGGGGATTAATGAGCAGTTCTTC	CAREEPGGINEQFF	TRBD2	TRBJ2-1	.	TRBV19
TGTGCCAGCAGTTTAACGCGGCAAGAGACCCAGTACTTC	CASSLTRQETQYF	.	TRBJ2-5	.	TRBV12-3/TRBV12-4
TGCGCCAGCAGCTATGGGACAGGCCCCTACAATGAGCAGTTCTTC	CASSYGTGPYNEQFF	TRBD1	TRBJ2-1	few	TRBV5-1
TGTGCCAGCAGCTTTCTTAGCACTGAGCAGTTCTTC	CASSFLSTEQFF	.	TRBJ2-1	many	TRBV7-2
TGCGCCAGCAGCCATGGGCTAGCGGGAGCAGCCGAGCAGTACTTC	CASSHGLAGAAEQYF	TRBD2	TRBJ2-7	.	TRBV4-3
TGTGCCAGCGTGGGAGGGGTAAATCAGCCCCAGCATTTT	CASVGGVNQPQHF	.	TRBJ1-5	.	TRBV2
TGTGCCAGCAGTGAACACCCCCGTAGCACAGATACGCAGTATTTT	CASSEHPRSTDTQYF	.	TRBJ2-3	.	TRBV2
TGTGCCAGCAGTTTCTTGTACGGTCTAAATGAAAAACTGTTTTTT	CASSFLYGLNEKLFF	.	TRBJ1-4	.	TRBV28
TGTGCCAGCAGAAAGGGGACAGGAAGCTATAATTCACCCCTCCACTTT	CASRKGTGSYNSPLHF	TRBD1	TRBJ1-6	few	TRBV7-2
TGTGCCAGCAATCCTCATCTCACAGATACGCAGTATTTT	CASNPHLTDTQYF	.	TRBJ2-3	.	TRBV28
TGTGCCAGCAGCTTTGGAGGCAGGGGCAGGGAGCAGTTCTTC	CASSFGGRGREQFF	.	TRBJ2-1	few	TRBV7-8
TGTGCCACCAGCGAATGGACAGGGGTGAAGGGTCAGCCCCAGCATTTT	CATSEWTGVKGQPQHF	TRBD1	TRBJ1-5	.	TRBV15
TGCAGCGCCGAACAGGGGGCGCGTACAGGAAGTGGCTACACCTTC	CSAEQGARTGSGYTF	TRBD1	TRBJ1-2	many	TRBV29-1
TGTGCCAGCAGTTTCCCCGGGGGGGTAGCCAAAAACATTCAGTACTTC	CASSFPGGVAKNIQYF	TRBD2	TRBJ2-4	few	TRBV12-3/TRBV12-4
TGTACCACCGGACAGAGCCCGGGATCACCCCTCCACTTT	CTTGQSPGSPLHF	.	TRBJ1-6	.	TRBV10-3
TGTGTCAGCAGCTTAGCGCTCGGAGCGGGCCAAGAGACCCAGTACTTC	CVSSLALGAGQETQYF	.	TRBJ2-5	.	TRBV7-2
TGTGCCAGCAGCTTAGGGTTGCTCAATCAGCCCCAGCATTTT	CASSLGLLNQPQHF	.	TRBJ1-5	many	TRBV7-2
TGCGCCAGCAGACATCGAGGTTACGCGAACACCGGGGAGCTGTTTTTT	CASRHRGYANTGELFF	.	TRBJ2-2	.	TRBV5-1
TGCGCCAGCAGCTTTACTACTAGCGGGGCTACCGGGGAGCTGTTTTTT	CASSFTTSGATGELFF	TRBD2	TRBJ2-2	few	TRBV5-1
TGCGCCAGCAGCTTGGTGTTAGATCCTTTCAGCTCCTACGAGCAGTACTTC	CASSLVLDPFSSYEQYF	.	TRBJ2-7	few	TRBV5-1
TGTGCCAGCAAAGACAGGGAAGTGGATTACGAGCAGTACTTC	CASKDREVDYEQYF	TRBD1	TRBJ2-7	.	TRBV6-1
TGCGCCAGCACCCAGATCGGCCAATCCACGAACACCGGGGAGCTGTTTTTT	CASTQIGQSTNTGELFF	.	TRBJ2-2	.	TRBV5-1
TGCAGTGCCAAACGTGGGCAGGGCGGTTCACCCCTCCACTTT	CSAKRGQGGSPLHF	.	TRBJ1-6	few	TRBV20-1
TGTGCCAGCAGCGACAGGGGCTTTCCATCACCCCTCCACTTT	CASSDRGFPSPLHF	TRBD1	TRBJ1-6	once	TRBV19
TGCAGTGCTAGACTACCTCCGGGACTAGTTCCCGGCACCGGGGAGCTGTTTTTT	CSARLPPGLVPGTGELFF	TRBD2	TRBJ2-2	.	TRBV20-1
TGCGCCAGCAGCCAAGAGAAGACTACAACTAATGAAAAACTGTTTTTT	CASSQEKTTTNEKLFF	.	TRBJ1-4	few	TRBV4-1
TGTGCCAGCAGTTTGACAGCCCTACGGGATGAGCAGTTCTTC	CASSLTALRDEQFF	.	TRBJ2-1	.	TRBV28